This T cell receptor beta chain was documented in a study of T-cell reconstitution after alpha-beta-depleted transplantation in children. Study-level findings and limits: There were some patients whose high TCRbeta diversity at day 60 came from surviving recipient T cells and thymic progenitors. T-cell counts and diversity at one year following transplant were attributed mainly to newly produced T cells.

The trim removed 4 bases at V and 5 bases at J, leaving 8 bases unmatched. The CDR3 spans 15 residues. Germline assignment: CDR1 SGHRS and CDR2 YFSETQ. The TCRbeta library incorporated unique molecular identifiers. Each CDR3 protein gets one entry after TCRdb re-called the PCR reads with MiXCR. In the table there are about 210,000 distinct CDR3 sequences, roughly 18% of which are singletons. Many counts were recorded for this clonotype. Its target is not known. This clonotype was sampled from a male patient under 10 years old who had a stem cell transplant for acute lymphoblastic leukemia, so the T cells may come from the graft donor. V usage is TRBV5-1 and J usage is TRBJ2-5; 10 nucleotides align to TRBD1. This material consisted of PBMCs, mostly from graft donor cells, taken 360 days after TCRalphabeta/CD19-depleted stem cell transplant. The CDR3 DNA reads TGCGCCAGCAGCCCGGAGGGACAGGGGTTTGAGACCCAGTACTTC. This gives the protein CASSPEGQGFETQYF.